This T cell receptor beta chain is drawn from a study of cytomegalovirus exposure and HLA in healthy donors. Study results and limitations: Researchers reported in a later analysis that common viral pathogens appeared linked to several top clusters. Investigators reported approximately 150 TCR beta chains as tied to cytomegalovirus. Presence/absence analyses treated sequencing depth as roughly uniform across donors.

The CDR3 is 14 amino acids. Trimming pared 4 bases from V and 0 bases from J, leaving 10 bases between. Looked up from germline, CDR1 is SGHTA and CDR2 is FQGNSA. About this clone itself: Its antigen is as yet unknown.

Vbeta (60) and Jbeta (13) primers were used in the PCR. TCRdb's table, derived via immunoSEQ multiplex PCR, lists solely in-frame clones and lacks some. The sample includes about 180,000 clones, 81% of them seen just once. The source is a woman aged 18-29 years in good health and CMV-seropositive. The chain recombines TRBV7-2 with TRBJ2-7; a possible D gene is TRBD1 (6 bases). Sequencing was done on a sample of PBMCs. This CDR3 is CASSSQGISYEQYF. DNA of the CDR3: TGTGCCAGCAGCTCCCAGGGGATCTCCTACGAGCAGTACTTC.